This TCR beta chain was retrieved from a study of CD8 T cells in ankylosing spondylitis. Study-level points and caveats: Characteristic, it appeared, of ankylosing spondylitis blood was a TCR beta motif of fewer than 10 highly homologous variants.

Via MiXCR, TCRdb re-called the 5' RACE reads, giving one row per CDR3 protein. This table holds around 540,000 distinct CDR3 sequences, about 13% found once. Regarding this clonotype: What it recognizes is unknown.

With V trimmed by 5 bases and J by 1 base, 8 bases remained unmatched. CDR3 size: 15 residues. CDR1 is DFQATT, CDR2 SNEGSKA, per germline (reference sequence). The sequence was obtained from a male donor with ankylosing spondylitis. The V gene is TRBV20-1, the J gene TRBJ2-5; TRBD2 aligns across 9 bases. Sequenced sample: blood, either unsorted or a sorted T cell fraction (not recorded which). The CDR3 region is CSAPRPSGVQETQYF. CDR3 bases: TGCAGTGCTCCCCGCCCTAGCGGGGTCCAAGAGACCCAGTACTTC.